Below, 21 T cell receptor beta chains from the same sample are listed, as sequenced in a study of radiotherapy plus CTLA-4 blockade in lung cancer. Here immunoSEQ multiplex PCR was the method, and the copy in TCRdb shows in-frame clones only, minus some. The sample has around 95,000 clones, roughly 80% seen once; the top ten hold over 0.75%. The sample here was peripheral blood, taken from a patient treated with radiotherapy plus ipilimumab. Source of these receptors: a human donor with non-small cell lung cancer who had stable disease on radiotherapy plus ipilimumab.

The count of this clone is one. The J gene is TRBJ1-1, the V gene TRBV9; D may be TRBD1 (5 bases). The V and J ends lost 0 bases and 7 bases respectively, with 13 bases between them. This CDR3 has 14 residues. Germline loops: CDR1 SGDLS, CDR2 YYNGEE. Here the CDR3 reads CASSVVEGKGEAFF. The CDR3 DNA reads TGTGCCAGCAGCGTAGTGGAGGGGAAGGGTGAAGCTTTCTTT. The complete variable domain, with remaining parts taken from reference TRBV9 and TRBJ1-1, reads DSGVTQTPKHLITATGQRVTLRCSPRSGDLSVYWYQQSLDQGLQFLIQYYNGEERAKGNILERFSAQQFPDLHSELNLSSLELGDSALYFCASSVVEGKGEAFFGQGTRLTVV.

The chain uses TRBV9 and TRBJ2-7, with 9 nucleotides matching TRBD1. V shed 4 bases, J shed 3 bases, and the junction held 5 bases outside the gene matches. Germline V gives CDR1 SGDLS, CDR2 YYNGEE. The CDR3 contains 14 residues. The CDR3 DNA reads as TGTGCCAGCAGCCCATGGGACAGGGACTACGAGCAGTACTTC. It translates to CASSPWDRDYEQYF.

The rearrangement uses TRBV28 and TRBJ2-7; 9 nucleotides agree with TRBD1. The CDR3 extends over 14 amino acids. J was trimmed by 6 bases and V by 3 bases; bases with no gene match: 6. Germline V gives CDR1 MDHEN, CDR2 SYDVKM. The CDR3 bases are TGTGCCAGCAGTTTCGGGACAGGGTCGCGCGAGCAGTACTTC. Translated: CASSFGTGSREQYF.

A remark on this clone: Other nucleotide sequences in the sample specify the same CDR3. The chain is built from TRBV28 and TRBJ2-1; 9 bases agree with TRBD2. The CDR3 length is 16 residues. CDR1 is MDHEN and CDR2 is SYDVKM in the germline V gene. The ends lost 5 bases at V and 0 bases at J; junction bases unmatched: 5. As DNA, the CDR3 is TGTGCCAGCAGTCCTCTTAGCGGGAGCTCCTACAATGAGCAGTTCTTC. Amino acids: CASSPLSGSSYNEQFF.

The V gene is TRBV29-1, the J gene TRBJ1-4; the match to TRBD1 covers 7 bases. Per the germline V gene, CDR1 is SQVTM and CDR2 is ANQGSEA. The V gene end was trimmed by 7 bases and the J gene end by 5 bases; junction bases not matched to a gene: 16. The CDR3 is made up of 16 amino acids. As DNA, the CDR3 is TGCAGCGCCCTTGGCCCTTCCGGGACAGAAAATGAAAAACTGTTTTTT. Translated, it gives CSALGPSGTENEKLFF.

This clone was seen just once. The chain combines TRBV28 with TRBJ1-2, with D perhaps TRBD1 (5 bases). V was shortened by 4 bases and J by 5 bases, with 14 bases between the two germline ends. This CDR3 is built from 14 residues. Germline-derived CDR1 and CDR2 are MDHEN and SYDVKM. The CDR3 region has the DNA TGTGCCAGCAGTTCCATCCCCGACAGTTATGGCTACACCTTC. Its protein product is CASSSIPDSYGYTF.

The chain couples TRBV2 to TRBJ1-6, with D perhaps TRBD1 (5 bases). V was trimmed by 6 bases and J by 6 bases, leaving 12 bases between them. The CDR3 is made up of 14 amino acids. In germline, CDR1 is SNHLY, CDR2 FYNNEI. The CDR3 loop reads CASSPGPTNSPLHF. CDR3 nucleotide sequence: TGTGCCAGCAGCCCGGGACCGACTAATTCACCCCTCCACTTT.

CDR3 DNA: TGTGCCAGCAGCATTGCGGGCCAGGTGGGCACTGAAGCTTTCTTT. Its translation: CASSIAGQVGTEAFF. V usage is TRBV7-3 and J usage is TRBJ1-1; D is unclear. CDR3 size: 15 residues. Germline CDR1 is SGHTA and CDR2 is FQGTGA. Deletions cut 5 bases from V and 4 bases from J, with 17 bases between.

This clone came up once. The chain employs TRBV23-1 and TRBJ2-7; a possible D gene is TRBD2 (5 bases). TRBV23-1 is filed as an ORF, its function uncertain. The CDR3 has 15 residues. V was pared by 2 bases and J by 6 bases, with 17 bases between. The CDR3 protein is CASSQTGEDMFEQYF. CDR3 in DNA: TGCGCCAGCAGTCAAACCGGGGAAGATATGTTCGAGCAGTACTTC.

This clone was seen a handful of times. The V call is TRBV7-9, the J call TRBJ2-1; D is undetermined. The CDR3 is made up of 11 amino acids. The V end was cut by 3 bases, the J end by 9 bases, with 6 bases between. Germline-derived CDR1 and CDR2 are SEHNR and FQNEAQ (reference sequence). The CDR3 region is CASSFDFEQFF. In DNA, the CDR3 is TGTGCCAGCAGCTTCGACTTTGAGCAGTTCTTC.

The V call is TRBV9, the J call TRBJ2-7; D uncertain. V lost 0 bases, J lost 3 bases, and 16 bases lay in between. Germline-derived CDR1 and CDR2 are SGDLS and YYNGEE. The CDR3 loop spans 16 amino acids. CDR3 nucleotide sequence: TGTGCCAGCAGCGTAGGAATGAGCGAGTCCCGCTACGAGCAGTACTTC. Its protein is CASSVGMSESRYEQYF.

The chain has TRBV28 and TRBJ2-1; the D gene is possibly TRBD2 (7 bases). This CDR3 spans 16 amino acids. CDR1 is MDHEN, CDR2 SYDVKM, per germline. Trimming removed 2 bases from V and 4 bases from J, with 15 bases in between. CDR3 coding DNA: TGTGCCAGCAGTTTACGGGGGGCAGAGCCTTACAATGAGCAGTTCTTC. Its translation: CASSLRGAEPYNEQFF.

V is TRBV2 and J is TRBJ1-5; a weak D match, TRBD1 (6 bases). The CDR3 is made up of 14 amino acids. V lost 8 bases and J lost 3, with 14 bases in between. Germline lookup yields CDR1 SNHLY and CDR2 FYNNEI. CDR3 sequence reads: CASVGGSLNQPQHF. The CDR3 DNA reads as TGTGCCAGCGTCGGGGGCAGTCTCAATCAGCCCCAGCATTTT.

This clone was counted a single time. The V gene is TRBV6-1, the J gene TRBJ2-5; 9 nucleotides match TRBD2. Germline V gene lookup returns CDR1 MNHNS and CDR2 SASEGT. The CDR3 loop spans 15 amino acids. With 3 bases clipped from V and 1 base from J, the junction kept 3 bases outside the gene matches. Written as DNA, the CDR3 is TGTGCCAGCAGTGACCGCGGGGGGGGCCAAGAGACCCAGTACTTC. Residues: CASSDRGGGQETQYF.

The rearrangement joins TRBV28 to TRBJ2-5, with 9 bases fitting TRBD1. From germline, CDR1 is MDHEN and CDR2 SYDVKM. V gave up 10 bases and J gave up 4 bases; unmatched junction bases: 10. The CDR3 covers 14 residues. CDR3 region: CATNPQGALETQYF. The CDR3 DNA follows: TGTGCCACCAATCCACAGGGGGCTTTAGAGACCCAGTACTTC. Filled out from reference TRBV28 and TRBJ2-5, the complete variable domain reads DVKVTQSSRYLVKRTGEKVFLECVQDMDHENMFWYRQDPGLGLRLIYFSYDVKMKEKGDIPEGYSVSREKKERFSLILESASTNQTSMYLCATNPQGALETQYFGPGTRLLVL.

This clone turned up a few times. This chain uses TRBV9 with TRBJ1-6; TRBD1 agrees at 8 bases. V shed 3 bases, J shed 6 bases, and the junction held 2 bases outside the gene matches. This CDR3 has 14 residues. The germline gives CDR1 SGDLS, CDR2 YYNGEE. CDR3 in amino acids: CASSGGQANSPLHF. The DNA for the CDR3 is TGTGCCAGCAGCGGGGGACAGGCTAATTCACCCCTCCACTTT.

The genes are TRBV5-1 and TRBJ1-6, with D unclear. V lost 1 base and J 7 bases, leaving 9 bases between the germline ends. CDR3 size: 14 residues. From germline, CDR1 is SGHRS and CDR2 YFSETQ. CDR3 DNA: TGCGCCAGCAGCTTGCTTAGCCCAAATTCACCCCTCCACTTT. Translated: CASSLLSPNSPLHF. Supplemented by reference TRBV5-1 and TRBJ1-6, the full variable domain reads KAGVTQTPRYLIKTRGQQVTLSCSPISGHRSVSWYQQTPGQGLQFLFEYFSETQRNKGNFPGRFSGRQFSNSRSEMNVSTLELGDSALYLCASSLLSPNSPLHFGNGTRLTVT.

This chain links TRBV29-1 with TRBJ2-7, with a tentative D call TRBD1 (5 bases). V was trimmed by 4 bases and J by 1 base, leaving 11 bases between them. This CDR3 comprises 13 residues. The V gene's germline CDR1 is SQVTM and CDR2 ANQGSEA. The CDR3 DNA reads TGCAGCGTTGCACGGACATTATCCTACGAGCAGTACTTC. Amino acids: CSVARTLSYEQYF.

V is TRBV28 and J is TRBJ1-1; D uncertain. Germline V lookup: CDR1 MDHEN, CDR2 SYDVKM. This CDR3 comprises 14 residues. V lost 3 bases and J lost 0, with 8 bases in between. DNA for the CDR3: TGTGCCAGCAGTTTGGGGATCATGAACACTGAAGCTTTCTTT. It encodes CASSLGIMNTEAFF.

V gene TRBV28 combines with J gene TRBJ2-1; D possibly corresponds to TRBD2 (5 bases). This CDR3 has 15 amino acids. Trimming shortened V by 3 bases and J by 6 bases, and 15 bases separated the two germline ends. From germline, CDR1 is MDHEN and CDR2 SYDVKM. The CDR3, as DNA: TGTGCCAGCAGTTTCCACAACCGGGGTGGCAATGAGCAGTTCTTC. Protein sequence: CASSFHNRGGNEQFF.

This chain links TRBV5-8 with TRBJ1-5, with D possibly TRBD1 on 6 matching bases. The CDR3 length is 17 residues. Germline CDR1 and CDR2: SGHTS and YDEGEE. Trimming shortened V by 3 bases and J by 2 bases, and 18 bases separated the two germline ends. This CDR3 reads CASSWQLGGSGNQPQHF. The DNA for the CDR3 is TGTGCCAGCAGCTGGCAACTAGGGGGTTCGGGCAATCAGCCCCAGCATTTT.